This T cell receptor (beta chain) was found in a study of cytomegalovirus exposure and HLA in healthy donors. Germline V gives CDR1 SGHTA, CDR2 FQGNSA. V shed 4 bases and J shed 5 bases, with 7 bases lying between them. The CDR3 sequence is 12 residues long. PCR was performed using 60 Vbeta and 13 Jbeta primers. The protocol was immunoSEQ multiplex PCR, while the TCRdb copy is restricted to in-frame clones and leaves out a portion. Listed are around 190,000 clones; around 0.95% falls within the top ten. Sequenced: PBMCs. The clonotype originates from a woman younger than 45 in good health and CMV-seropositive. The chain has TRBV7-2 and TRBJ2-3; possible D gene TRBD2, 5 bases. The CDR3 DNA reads TGTGCCAGCAGCTCTACTAGAGATACGCAGTATTTT. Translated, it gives CASSSTRDTQYF.